This TCR beta chain was retrieved from a study of T-cell reconstitution after alpha-beta-depleted transplantation in children (dated by TCRdb to 2016 to 2017). In terms of the full investigation: T-cell immune reconstitution after TCRalphabeta/CD19-depleted allogeneic hematopoietic cell transplantation in children was quantitatively tracked in the study by means of TCR repertoire profiling. Study-level results and caveats: In some patients, high TCRbeta diversity at day 60 was attributed to recipient T cells and intrathymic progenitors that had survived conditioning. Over subsequent months, a decline in hyperexpanded clone frequencies was noted, and after one year, T-cell counts and TCRbeta diversity were mostly ascribed to newly produced T cells. Apparently early alphabetaT-cell count recovery about two months after transplant reportedly relied on only several hundred rapidly expanded clones derived from non-depleted graft cells.

The treatment or condition label here, explained by the study, means: allogeneic hematopoietic cell transplantation with graft depleted of TCRalphabeta T cells and CD19 B cells. The children who served as transplant recipients had been given grafts of TCRalphabeta/CD19-depleted allogeneic hematopoietic cells. Receptor amplification or capture employed PCR. These reads were obtained on an Illumina HiSeq 2500. To normalize quantification of the TCRbeta repertoire, the TCR libraries were built with molecular barcoding that relied on unique molecular identifiers. In-frame beta chains were kept once TCRdb had trimmed the public reads at Q25 with fastp and called clones with MiXCR. Each CDR3 protein gets just one entry, which takes the most common genes and DNA from the rows behind it. In all, the sample holds about 420,000 distinct CDR3 sequences, and 15% to 20% of those were seen once. 25% to 30% of the sample rests with the top ten.

This clonotype was seen only a few times. The target of this receptor is not known. Per-base qualities were not stored, and no clone one base away is much larger. The CDR3 covers 14 residues, taking in both the cysteine and the phenylalanine. Only the CDR3 part of the read is kept: 42 bases, read in frame from the first base. V is cut by 7 bases and J by 2 bases, and the space between the germline ends is 13 bases. From the germline V gene, CDR1 is SGHRS and CDR2 is YFSETQ. Rearrangement joined TRBV5-1 to TRBJ2-1, with the D gene too uncertain to name. The specimen was PBMCs, mostly from graft donor cells, collected 360 days after TCRalphabeta/CD19-depleted stem cell transplant. The source of this sequence is a boy in the first two years of life who had a stem cell transplant for Wiskott-Aldrich syndrome, so the T cells may come from the graft donor. CDR3 region: CASGDGTPYNEQFF. The base sequence is TGCGCCAGCGGAGACGGCACCCCCTACAATGAGCAGTTCTTC.